The 9 T cell receptor beta chains below come from one sample, sequenced in a study of cytomegalovirus exposure and HLA in healthy donors. The PCR used 60 Vbeta and 13 Jbeta primers. TCRdb's copy holds only in-frame clones and misses some; the assay was immunoSEQ multiplex PCR. In the table there are around 150,000 clones, about 70% of which are singletons. Input material: PBMCs. These TCRs come from a man aged 35 to 55 in good health and CMV-seronegative.

This clone appeared a single time. The chain is built from TRBV9 and TRBJ1-1; D not resolved. Germline V gene data show CDR1 as SGDLS and CDR2 as YYNGEE. This CDR3 comprises 14 residues. The V end lost 2 bases, the J end lost 3 bases, and 11 bases lay between the germline ends. The CDR3 reads CASSVGKEHTEAFF. Written as DNA, the CDR3 is TGTGCCAGCAGCGTCGGAAAGGAGCACACTGAAGCTTTCTTT.

The V and J genes are TRBV18 and TRBJ1-2; D gene uncertain. Trimming pared 0 bases from V and 8 bases from J, leaving 22 bases between. CDR3 length: 17 amino acids. Looked up from germline, CDR1 is KGHSH and CDR2 is LQKENI. The CDR3 spells CASSPPGLYTAAEGYTF. CDR3 sequence (DNA): TGTGCCAGCTCACCACCAGGTTTGTACACTGCGGCGGAAGGCTACACCTTC.

For the CDR3, the DNA is TGTGCCACCAGCAACGAGCGGGGGAGCTCCTACAATGAGCAGTTCTTC. It specifies CATSNERGSSYNEQFF. The chain links TRBV15 to TRBJ2-1, with TRBD2 identical over 8 bases. With 4 bases clipped from V and 0 bases from J, the junction kept 5 bases outside the gene matches. The CDR3 spans 16 residues. Germline V CDR1 and CDR2: LNHNV, YYDKDF (reference sequence).

This clone has only a few counts. This rearrangement joins TRBV4-3 to TRBJ1-2, with TRBD1 matching 10 bases. Unmatched junction bases numbered 2, after V lost 0 bases and J lost 4 bases. This CDR3 region has 15 residues. Looked up from germline, CDR1 is LGHNA and CDR2 is YSLEER. In nucleotides, the CDR3 is TGCGCCAGCAGCCAAGAAGGGACAGGGGCCTATGGCTACACCTTC. It specifies CASSQEGTGAYGYTF.

This clone was seen only once. J is TRBJ1-6 and V is TRBV9, with 7 bases that match TRBD1. J gave up 9 bases and V 0 bases, and 6 bases lay outside the gene matches. The CDR3 consists of 15 residues. Germline lookup yields CDR1 SGDLS and CDR2 YYNGEE. CDR3 protein: CASSVGGGESSPLHF. The CDR3 DNA reads as TGTGCCAGCAGCGTAGGAGGGGGCGAGAGTTCACCCCTCCACTTT.

This clone appeared a single time. The V and J genes are TRBV9 and TRBJ2-1, with a possible D match to TRBD2 (5 bases). V was cut by 0 bases and J by 8 bases, with 9 bases left in between. The CDR3 is made up of 13 amino acids. Germline V CDR1 and CDR2: SGDLS, YYNGEE. The CDR3 here is CASSVVAWDEQFF. For the CDR3, the DNA is TGTGCCAGCAGCGTAGTAGCGTGGGATGAGCAGTTCTTC.

V gene TRBV9 combines with J gene TRBJ1-1, with unresolved D. The V end lost 0 bases, the J end lost 3 bases, and 9 bases lay between the germline ends. CDR3 length: 14 residues. Germline V CDR1 and CDR2: SGDLS, YYNGEE. The CDR3 spells CASSVASDYTEAFF. The CDR3 DNA sequence: TGTGCCAGCAGCGTAGCGTCAGACTACACTGAAGCTTTCTTT.

This chain joins TRBV5-6 and TRBJ2-5; a possible D gene is TRBD2 (6 bases). Trimming removed 4 bases at V and 5 bases at J, with 9 bases between. Germline V gene lookup returns CDR1 SGHDT and CDR2 YYEEEE. The CDR3 sequence is 12 residues long. The CDR3 nucleotides read TGTGCCAGCAGCCCTGGGGGGGAGACCCAGTACTTC. Translated: CASSPGGETQYF.

CDR3 DNA sequence: TGTGCCTGGAGTGTACCTCCCAGGACAGGGTACGAGACCCAGTACTTC. It specifies CAWSVPPRTGYETQYF. The chain combines TRBV30 with TRBJ2-5; 8 bases are a match to TRBD1. Germline lookup yields CDR1 GTSNPN and CDR2 SVGIG (reference sequence). Trimming at V came to 0 bases and at J to 5 bases, leaving 11 bases not matched to a gene. CDR3 length: 16 amino acids. Filled out from reference TRBV30 and TRBJ2-5, the complete variable domain reads SQTIHQWPATLVQPVGSPLSLECTVEGTSNPNLYWYRQAAGRGLQLLFYSVGIGQISSEVPQNLSASRPQDRQFILSSKKLLLSDSGFYLCAWSVPPRTGYETQYFGPGTRLLVL.